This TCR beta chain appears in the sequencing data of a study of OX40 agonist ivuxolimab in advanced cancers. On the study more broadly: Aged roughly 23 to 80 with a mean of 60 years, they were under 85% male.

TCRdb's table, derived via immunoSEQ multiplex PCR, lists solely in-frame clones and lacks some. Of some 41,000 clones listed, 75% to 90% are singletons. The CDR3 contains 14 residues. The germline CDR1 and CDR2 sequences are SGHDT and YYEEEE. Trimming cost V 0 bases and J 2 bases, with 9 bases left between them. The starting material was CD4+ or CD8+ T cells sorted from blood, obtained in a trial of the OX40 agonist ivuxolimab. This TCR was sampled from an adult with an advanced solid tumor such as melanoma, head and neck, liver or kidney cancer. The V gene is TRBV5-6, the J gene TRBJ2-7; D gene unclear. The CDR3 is CASSLVGGPYEQYF. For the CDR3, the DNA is TGTGCCAGCAGCTTGGTAGGCGGCCCCTACGAGCAGTACTTC.